This TCR beta chain stems from a study of blood T cell repertoires in COVID-19. Under the authors' procedure: Estimates of nucleated cell counts were drawn from the amplification of reference gene primers. Method: immunoSEQ multiplex PCR; TCRdb's copy keeps in-frame clones and lacks some. Clone size and the V and J calls come from that table; the DNA yielded D and trimming. This table holds almost 200,000 clones, around four fifths found once. V trimming: 3 bases; J trimming: 7 bases; junction bases outside the gene matches: 4. Germline loops: CDR1 KGHDR, CDR2 SFDVKD. CDR3 length: 16 amino acids. During active infection, Seattle patients enrolled and were then monitored through disease.

The V gene is TRBV24-1, the J gene TRBJ2-1; 14 bases agree with TRBD2. The receptor was isolated from a man aged 60-69 years with COVID-19, enrolled during active disease. The sample was peripheral blood. The CDR3 region has the DNA TGTGCCACCAGTGATGGGACTAGCGGGAGAAGGAATGAGCAGTTCTTC. This codes for CATSDGTSGRRNEQFF.